This record covers a single T cell receptor (beta chain). Antigen: not known. V lost 5 bases to trimming and J lost 1 base; unmatched junction nucleotides: 3. Looked up from germline, CDR1 is SGHTA and CDR2 is FQGNSA. The CDR3 runs 15 residues. The sample comes from a study of T cell responses to AZD1222 COVID-19 vaccine. Findings and limits, study-wide: Donors were chiefly white British, with a greater number of females, and clonal diversity was perhaps underestimated. Two doses of AZD1222 preceded a rise in Spike-specific TCR breadth and depth. Seropositive AZD1222 recipients at baseline numbered only 6 or 7.

Assay: immunoSEQ multiplex PCR; the TCRdb copy retains only in-frame clones and omits some. The sample lists 100,000 to 120,000 clones, about 91% occurring once. Analysis merged second doses at about 4 or about 12 weeks. This chain links TRBV7-2 with TRBJ2-1, with 9 bases identical to TRBD2. This receptor was obtained from an adult who received the AZD1222 COVID-19 vaccine. This specimen was peripheral blood, taken 28 days after the second AZD1222 dose. CDR3 sequence reads: CASSPLAGSYNEQFF. The CDR3 DNA reads TGTGCCAGCAGCCCTCTAGCGGGGTCCTACAATGAGCAGTTCTTC.